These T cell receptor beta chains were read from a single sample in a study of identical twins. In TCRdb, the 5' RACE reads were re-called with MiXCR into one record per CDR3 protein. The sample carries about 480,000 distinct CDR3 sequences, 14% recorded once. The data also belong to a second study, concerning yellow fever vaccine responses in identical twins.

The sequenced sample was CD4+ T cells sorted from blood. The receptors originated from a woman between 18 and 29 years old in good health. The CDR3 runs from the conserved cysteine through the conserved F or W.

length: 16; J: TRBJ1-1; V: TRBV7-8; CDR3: CASSLRQPRGGTEAFF
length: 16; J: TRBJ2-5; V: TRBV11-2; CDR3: CASSLEVLRENLTQYF
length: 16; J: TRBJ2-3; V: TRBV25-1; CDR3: CASSDQTSGTTDTQYF
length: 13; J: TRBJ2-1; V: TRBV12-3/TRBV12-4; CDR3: CASSPRTHNEQFF
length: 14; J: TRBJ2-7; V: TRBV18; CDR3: CASSPLDRGNEQYF
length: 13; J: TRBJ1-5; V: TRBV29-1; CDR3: CSVGTGGGQPQHF
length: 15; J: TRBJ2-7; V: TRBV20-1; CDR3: CSARPTSGSVYEQYF
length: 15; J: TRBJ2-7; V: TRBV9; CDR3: CASSVDPAGTYEQYF
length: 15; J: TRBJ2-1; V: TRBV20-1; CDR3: CSARDEQLSYNEQFF
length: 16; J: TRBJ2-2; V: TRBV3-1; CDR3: CASSRRLAGYTGELFF
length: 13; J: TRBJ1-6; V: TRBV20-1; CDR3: CSAREGGSSPLHF
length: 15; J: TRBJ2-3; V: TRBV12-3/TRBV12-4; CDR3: CASSLTGRGTDTQYF
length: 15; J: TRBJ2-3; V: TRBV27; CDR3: CASSTSGSYQIRQYF
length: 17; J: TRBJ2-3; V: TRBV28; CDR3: CASSWGSGGVKRDTQYF
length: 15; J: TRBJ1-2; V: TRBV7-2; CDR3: CASSYPLAGGHGYTF
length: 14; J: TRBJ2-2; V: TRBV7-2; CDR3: CASSSVPNTGELFF
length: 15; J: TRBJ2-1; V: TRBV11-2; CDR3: CASSLELAGAVEQFF
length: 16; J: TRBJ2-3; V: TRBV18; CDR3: CASSTARGGRTDTQYF
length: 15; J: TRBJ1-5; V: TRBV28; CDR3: CASSFPVPGNQPQHF
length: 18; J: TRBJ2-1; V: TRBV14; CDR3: CASSQDLGLAVTYNEQFF
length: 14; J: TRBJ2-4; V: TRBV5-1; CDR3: CASSLGGPRDIQYF
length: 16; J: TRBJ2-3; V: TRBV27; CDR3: CASTTPGGGQTDTQYF
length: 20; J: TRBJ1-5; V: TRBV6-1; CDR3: CASSEATSARGLLSNQPQHF
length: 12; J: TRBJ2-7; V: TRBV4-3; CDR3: CASSQGTGSHYF
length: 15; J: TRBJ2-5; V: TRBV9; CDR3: CASSVDPGGRETQYF
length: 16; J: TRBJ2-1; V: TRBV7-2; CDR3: CASSLVGDSYYNEQFF
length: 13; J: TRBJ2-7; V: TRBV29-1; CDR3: CSIGQGGRGEQYF
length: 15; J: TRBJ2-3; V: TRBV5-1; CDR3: CASSFRVRQADTQYF
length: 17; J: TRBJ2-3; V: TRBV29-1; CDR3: CSVDRLAESSSTDTQYF
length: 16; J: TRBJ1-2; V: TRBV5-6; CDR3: CASSPVPGTSTYGYTF
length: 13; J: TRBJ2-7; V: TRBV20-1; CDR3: CSARAAGAYEQYF
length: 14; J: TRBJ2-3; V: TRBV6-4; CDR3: CASSEGLSGDTQYF
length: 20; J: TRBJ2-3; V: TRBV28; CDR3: CASSLGGGLAGAMMSDTQYF
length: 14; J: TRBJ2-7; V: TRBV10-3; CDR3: CAISDASREDEQYF
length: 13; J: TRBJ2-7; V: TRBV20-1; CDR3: CSASRTTNGEQYF
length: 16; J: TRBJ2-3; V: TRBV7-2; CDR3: CASSLRTSGVTDTQYF
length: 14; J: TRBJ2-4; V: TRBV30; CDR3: CAWSGLWGGNIQYF
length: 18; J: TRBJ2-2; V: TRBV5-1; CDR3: CASSPSVQARSNTGELFF
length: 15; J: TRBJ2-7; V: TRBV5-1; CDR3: CASSPDRSYSYEQYF
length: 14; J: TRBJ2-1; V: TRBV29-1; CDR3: CSADRTSGIGEQFF
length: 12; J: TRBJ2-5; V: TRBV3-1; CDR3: CASSQRAETQYF
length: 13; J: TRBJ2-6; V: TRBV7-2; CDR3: CASSHSLRVVLTF
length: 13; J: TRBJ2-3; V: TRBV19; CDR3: CASSMIQPDTQYF
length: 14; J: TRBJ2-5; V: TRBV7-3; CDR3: CASSPRAKGATQYF
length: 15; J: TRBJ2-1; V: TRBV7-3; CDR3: CASSLTRVGGNEQFF
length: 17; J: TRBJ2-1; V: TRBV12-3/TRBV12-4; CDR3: CASSLEALADSYNEQFF